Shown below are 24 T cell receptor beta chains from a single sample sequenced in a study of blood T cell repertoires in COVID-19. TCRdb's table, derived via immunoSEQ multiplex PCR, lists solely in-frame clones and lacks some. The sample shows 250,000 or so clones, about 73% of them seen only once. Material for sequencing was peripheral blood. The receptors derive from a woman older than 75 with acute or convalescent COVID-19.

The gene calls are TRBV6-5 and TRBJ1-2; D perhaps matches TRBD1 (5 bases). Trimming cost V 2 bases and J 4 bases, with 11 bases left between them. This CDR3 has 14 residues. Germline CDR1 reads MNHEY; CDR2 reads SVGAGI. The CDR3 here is CASSYRQGGYGYTF. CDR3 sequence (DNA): TGTGCCAGCAGTTACAGGCAGGGTGGCTATGGCTACACCTTC.

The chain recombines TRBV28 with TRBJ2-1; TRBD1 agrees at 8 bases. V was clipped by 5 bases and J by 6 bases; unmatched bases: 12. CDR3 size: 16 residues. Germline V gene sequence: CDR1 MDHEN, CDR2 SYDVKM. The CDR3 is CASSGLWTGMANEQFF. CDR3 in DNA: TGTGCCAGCAGTGGCCTTTGGACAGGGATGGCCAATGAGCAGTTCTTC. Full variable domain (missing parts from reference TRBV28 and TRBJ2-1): DVKVTQSSRYLVKRTGEKVFLECVQDMDHENMFWYRQDPGLGLRLIYFSYDVKMKEKGDIPEGYSVSREKKERFSLILESASTNQTSMYLCASSGLWTGMANEQFFGPGTRLTVL.

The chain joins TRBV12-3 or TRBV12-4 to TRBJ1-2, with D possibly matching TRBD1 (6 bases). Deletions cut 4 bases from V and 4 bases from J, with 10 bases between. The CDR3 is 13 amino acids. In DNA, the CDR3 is TGTGCCAGCAGTTCCCAGGGGCTCTATGGCTACACCTTC. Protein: CASSSQGLYGYTF.

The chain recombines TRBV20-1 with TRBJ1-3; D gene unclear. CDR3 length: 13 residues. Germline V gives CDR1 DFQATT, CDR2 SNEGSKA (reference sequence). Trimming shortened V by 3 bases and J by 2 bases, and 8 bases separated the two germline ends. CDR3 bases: TGCAGTGCTAGTCCGGGAACTGGAAACACCATATATTTT. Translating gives CSASPGTGNTIYF.

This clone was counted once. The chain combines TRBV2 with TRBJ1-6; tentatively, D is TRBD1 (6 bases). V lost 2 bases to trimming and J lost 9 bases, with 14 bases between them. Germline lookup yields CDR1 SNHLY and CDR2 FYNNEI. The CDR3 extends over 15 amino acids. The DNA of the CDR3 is TGTGCCAGCAGTGAACAGGGGAGCGACCTTTCACCCCTCCACTTT. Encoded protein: CASSEQGSDLSPLHF.

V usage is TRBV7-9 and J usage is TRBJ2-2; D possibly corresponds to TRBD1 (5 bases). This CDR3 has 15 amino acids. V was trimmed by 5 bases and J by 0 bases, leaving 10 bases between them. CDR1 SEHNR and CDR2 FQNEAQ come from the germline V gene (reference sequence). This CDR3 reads CASSPRAANTGELFF. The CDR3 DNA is TGTGCCAGCAGCCCCAGGGCGGCGAACACCGGGGAGCTGTTTTTT.

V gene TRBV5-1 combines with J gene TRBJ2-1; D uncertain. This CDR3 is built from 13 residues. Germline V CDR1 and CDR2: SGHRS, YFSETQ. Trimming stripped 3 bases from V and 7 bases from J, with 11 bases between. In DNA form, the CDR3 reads TGCGCCAGCAGCTCCAGTGGTGCTAATGAGCAGTTCTTC. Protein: CASSSSGANEQFF.

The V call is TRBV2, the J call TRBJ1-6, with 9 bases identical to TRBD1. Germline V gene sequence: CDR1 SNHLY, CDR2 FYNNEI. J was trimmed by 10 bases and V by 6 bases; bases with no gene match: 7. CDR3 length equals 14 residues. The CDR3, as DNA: TGTGCCAGCAGCGACGACAGGGGGGGATCACCCCTCCACTTT. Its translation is CASSDDRGGSPLHF.

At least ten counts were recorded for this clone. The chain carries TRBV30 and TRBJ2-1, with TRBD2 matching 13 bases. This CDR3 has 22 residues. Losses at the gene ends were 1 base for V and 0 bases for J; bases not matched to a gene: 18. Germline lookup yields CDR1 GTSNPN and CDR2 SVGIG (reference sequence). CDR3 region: CAWSAETSGRLYRKSSYNEQFF. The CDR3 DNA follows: TGTGCCTGGAGTGCCGAGACTAGCGGGAGGCTCTATCGAAAAAGCTCCTACAATGAGCAGTTCTTC.

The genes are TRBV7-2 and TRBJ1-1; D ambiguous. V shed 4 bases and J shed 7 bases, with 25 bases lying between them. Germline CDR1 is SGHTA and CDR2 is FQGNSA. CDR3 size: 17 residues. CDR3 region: CASSSPGRWVGSGEAFF. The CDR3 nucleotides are TGTGCCAGCAGCTCCCCAGGTAGATGGGTGGGGAGTGGTGAAGCTTTCTTT.

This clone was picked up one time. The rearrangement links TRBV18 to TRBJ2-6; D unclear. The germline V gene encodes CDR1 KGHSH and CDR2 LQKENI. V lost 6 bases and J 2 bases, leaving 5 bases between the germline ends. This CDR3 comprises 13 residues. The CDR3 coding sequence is TGTGCCAGCTCCCCCACTGGGGCCAACGTCCTGACTTTC. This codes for CASSPTGANVLTF.

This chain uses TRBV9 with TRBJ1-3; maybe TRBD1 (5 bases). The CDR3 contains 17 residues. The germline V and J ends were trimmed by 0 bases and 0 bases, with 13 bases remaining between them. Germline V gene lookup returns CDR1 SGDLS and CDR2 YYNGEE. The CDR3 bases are TGTGCCAGCAGCGTAGAAGTAAAGGGGTACTCTGGAAACACCATATATTTT. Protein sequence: CASSVEVKGYSGNTIYF.

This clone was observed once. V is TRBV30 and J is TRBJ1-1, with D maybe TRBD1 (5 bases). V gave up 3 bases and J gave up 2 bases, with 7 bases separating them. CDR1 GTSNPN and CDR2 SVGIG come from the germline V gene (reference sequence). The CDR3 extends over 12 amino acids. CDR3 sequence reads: CAWSRVNTEAFF. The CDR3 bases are TGTGCCTGGAGCAGGGTTAACACTGAAGCTTTCTTT.

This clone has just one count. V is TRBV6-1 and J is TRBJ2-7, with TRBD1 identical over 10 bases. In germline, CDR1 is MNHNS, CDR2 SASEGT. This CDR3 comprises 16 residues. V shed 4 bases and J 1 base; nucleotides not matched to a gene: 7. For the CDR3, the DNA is TGTGCCAGCAGTGGGGGCGGGGACAGGGGATCCTACGAGCAGTACTTC. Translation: CASSGGGDRGSYEQYF.

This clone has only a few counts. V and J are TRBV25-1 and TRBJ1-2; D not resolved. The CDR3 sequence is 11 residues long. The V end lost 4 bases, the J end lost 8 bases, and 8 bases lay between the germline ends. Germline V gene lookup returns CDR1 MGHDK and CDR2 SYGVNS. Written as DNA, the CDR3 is TGTGCCAGCAGTGTTGGGGAGGGCTACACCTTC. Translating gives CASSVGEGYTF.

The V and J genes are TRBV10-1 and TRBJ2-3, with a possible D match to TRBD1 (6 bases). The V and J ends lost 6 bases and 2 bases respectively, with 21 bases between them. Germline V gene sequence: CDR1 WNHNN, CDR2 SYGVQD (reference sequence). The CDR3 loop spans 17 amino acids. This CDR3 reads CASRTPYNRADTDTQYF. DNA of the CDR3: TGCGCCAGCAGGACACCCTACAACAGGGCCGACACAGATACGCAGTATTTT.

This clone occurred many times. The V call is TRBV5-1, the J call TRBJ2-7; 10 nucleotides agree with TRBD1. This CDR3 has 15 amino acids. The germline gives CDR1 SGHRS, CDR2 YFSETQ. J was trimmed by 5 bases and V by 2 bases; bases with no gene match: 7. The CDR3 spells CASSFGQGGSNEQYF. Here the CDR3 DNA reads TGCGCCAGCAGCTTTGGACAGGGGGGATCCAACGAGCAGTACTTC. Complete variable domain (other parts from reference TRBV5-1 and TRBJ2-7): KAGVTQTPRYLIKTRGQQVTLSCSPISGHRSVSWYQQTPGQGLQFLFEYFSETQRNKGNFPGRFSGRQFSNSRSEMNVSTLELGDSALYLCASSFGQGGSNEQYFGPGTRLTVT.

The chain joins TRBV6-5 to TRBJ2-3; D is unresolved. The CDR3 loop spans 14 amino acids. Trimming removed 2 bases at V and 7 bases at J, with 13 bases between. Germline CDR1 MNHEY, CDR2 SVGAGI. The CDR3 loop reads CASSYVLSANTQYF. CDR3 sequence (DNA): TGTGCCAGCAGTTACGTCCTGAGCGCGAATACGCAGTATTTT.

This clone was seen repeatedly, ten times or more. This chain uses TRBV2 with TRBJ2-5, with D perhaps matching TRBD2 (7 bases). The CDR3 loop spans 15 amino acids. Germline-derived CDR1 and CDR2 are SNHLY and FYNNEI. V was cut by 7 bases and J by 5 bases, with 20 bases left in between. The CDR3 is CASTGLVGGRETQYF. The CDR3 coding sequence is TGTGCCAGCACCGGACTTGTGGGGGGGCGGGAGACCCAGTACTTC.

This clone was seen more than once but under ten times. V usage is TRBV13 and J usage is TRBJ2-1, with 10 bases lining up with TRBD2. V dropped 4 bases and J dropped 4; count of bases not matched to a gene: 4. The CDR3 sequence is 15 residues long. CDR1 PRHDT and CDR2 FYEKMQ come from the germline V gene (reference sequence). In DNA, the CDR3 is TGTGCCAGCAGCTACGGACTAGCGGATTACAATGAGCAGTTCTTC. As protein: CASSYGLADYNEQFF.

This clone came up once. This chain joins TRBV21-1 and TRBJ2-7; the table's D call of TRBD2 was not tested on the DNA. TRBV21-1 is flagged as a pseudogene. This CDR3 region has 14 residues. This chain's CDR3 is CASSKTGTTYEQYF. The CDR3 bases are TGTGCCAGCAGCAAAACAGGGACTACCTACGAGCAGTACTTC.

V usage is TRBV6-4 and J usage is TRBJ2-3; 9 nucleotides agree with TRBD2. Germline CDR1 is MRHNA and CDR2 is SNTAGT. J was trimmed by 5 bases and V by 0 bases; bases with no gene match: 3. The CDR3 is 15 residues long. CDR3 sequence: CASSDSVAGVDTQYF. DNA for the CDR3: TGTGCCAGCAGTGACTCCGTAGCGGGAGTAGATACGCAGTATTTT.

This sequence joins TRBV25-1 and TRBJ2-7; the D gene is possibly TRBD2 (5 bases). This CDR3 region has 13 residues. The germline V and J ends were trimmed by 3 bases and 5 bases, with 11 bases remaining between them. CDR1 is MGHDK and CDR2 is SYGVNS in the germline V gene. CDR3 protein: CASSDPSRDEQYF. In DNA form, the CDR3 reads TGTGCCAGCAGTGATCCTAGCCGCGACGAGCAGTACTTC.

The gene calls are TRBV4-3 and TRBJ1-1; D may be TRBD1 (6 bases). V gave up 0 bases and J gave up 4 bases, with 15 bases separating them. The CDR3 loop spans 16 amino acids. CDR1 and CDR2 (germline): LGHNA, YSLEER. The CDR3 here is CASSQDGAGGRTEAFF. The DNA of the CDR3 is TGCGCCAGCAGCCAAGACGGGGCCGGGGGGCGCACTGAAGCTTTCTTT.